The source of this TCR beta chain is a study of blood T cell repertoires in COVID-19. Study details: The United States, Italy and Spain were the sources of the acute and convalescent COVID-19 samples. T cells, B-cell-depleted T cells, or PBMCs supplied cDNA or gDNA.

Original methodology: How many nucleated cells were present was estimated from reference gene primer amplification. Libraries were prepared by immunoSEQ multiplex PCR; TCRdb keeps only in-frame clonotypes and omits some of them. That table furnishes V, J and clone size, whereas the DNA furnished D and trimming. The table lists 90,000 to 150,000 clones, about 79% of them singletons. The trim removed 4 bases at V and 4 bases at J, leaving 7 bases unmatched. The CDR3 length is 16 residues. Germline values: CDR1 SGHRS, CDR2 YFSETQ. The sequenced material came from peripheral blood. The rearrangement joins TRBV5-1 to TRBJ2-2; 10 bases align to TRBD2. The sequence was collected from a woman of 80 years or more with acute or convalescent COVID-19. The CDR3 sequence is CASSPTSGSGTGELFF. CDR3 in DNA: TGCGCCAGCAGCCCGACTAGCGGGTCTGGCACCGGGGAGCTGTTTTTT.